The 26 T cell receptor beta chains given below trace back to one sample, sequenced in a study of technical replicates of blood from a few donors. TCRdb's copy holds only in-frame clones and misses some; the assay was immunoSEQ multiplex PCR. The sample contains some 77,000 clones, approximately 96% of which appear only once. Material: T cells isolated from PBMCs. The origin of the receptors is a human donor in good health.

The J gene is TRBJ1-2, the V gene TRBV7-9, with D hard to call. The CDR3 spans 14 residues. The germline CDR1 and CDR2 sequences are SEHNR and FQNEAQ (reference sequence). The V and J ends lost 1 base and 4 bases respectively, with 10 bases between them. The DNA of the CDR3 is TGTGCCAGCAGCTTAGGGGAGATTGGCTATGGCTACACCTTC. This gives the protein CASSLGEIGYGYTF.

The chain employs TRBV27 and TRBJ2-3; 8 positions agree with TRBD2. The CDR3 runs 15 residues. The ends lost 7 bases at V and 5 bases at J; junction bases unmatched: 11. Looked up from germline, CDR1 is MNHEY and CDR2 is SMNVEV (reference sequence). In DNA form, the CDR3 reads TGTGCCAGCAATTCGGTAGCGGGATGGATAGATACGCAGTATTTT. Translated: CASNSVAGWIDTQYF.

The chain links TRBV27 to TRBJ2-1; 10 nucleotides agree with TRBD2. The CDR3 has 15 residues. CDR1 is MNHEY and CDR2 is SMNVEV in the germline V gene (reference sequence). CDR3 bases: TGTGCGGTGACAGCCCTAGCGGGAGTGTCCAATGAGCAGTTCTTC. Its protein product is CAVTALAGVSNEQFF.

The genes are TRBV27 and TRBJ1-3, with D unresolved. This CDR3 spans 14 amino acids. Germline V gene sequence: CDR1 MNHEY, CDR2 SMNVEV (reference sequence). V lost 5 bases, J lost 1 base, and 9 bases lay in between. CDR3 region: CASSPLGSGNTIYF. CDR3 DNA sequence: TGTGCCAGCAGTCCTCTCGGTTCTGGAAACACCATATATTTT.

V usage is TRBV7-6 and J usage is TRBJ2-3; D perhaps matches TRBD1 (6 bases). This CDR3 comprises 17 residues. The V gene lost 1 base and the J gene lost 1 base, with 15 bases spanning the gap. Germline CDR1 SGHVS, CDR2 FNYEAQ. DNA of the CDR3: TGTGCCAGCAGCTTAGAATTGGGGGCTACTGGCACAGATACGCAGTATTTT. This translates into CASSLELGATGTDTQYF. Filled out from reference TRBV7-6 and TRBJ2-3, the complete variable domain reads GAGVSQSPRYKVTKRGQDVALRCDPISGHVSLYWYRQALGQGPEFLTYFNYEAQQDKSGLPNDRFSAERPEGSISTLTIQRTEQRDSAMYRCASSLELGATGTDTQYFGPGTRLTVL.

The chain is built from TRBV9 and TRBJ2-7; no clear D. Per the germline V gene, CDR1 is SGDLS and CDR2 is YYNGEE. The length of the CDR3 is 14 residues. V was shortened by 0 bases and J by 2 bases, with 9 bases between the two germline ends. The CDR3 loop is CASSVGGVTYEQYF. The CDR3 DNA sequence: TGTGCCAGCAGCGTAGGAGGAGTAACCTACGAGCAGTACTTC. The full variable domain, its missing parts supplied by reference TRBV9 and TRBJ2-7, is DSGVTQTPKHLITATGQRVTLRCSPRSGDLSVYWYQQSLDQGLQFLIQYYNGEERAKGNILERFSAQQFPDLHSELNLSSLELGDSALYFCASSVGGVTYEQYFGPGTRLTVT.

The chain carries TRBV4-1 and TRBJ2-3, with TRBD2 matching 12 bases. CDR3 length: 17 residues. The trim removed 1 base at V and 5 bases at J, leaving 7 bases unmatched. Germline V lookup: CDR1 MGHRA, CDR2 YSYEKL. The CDR3 sequence: CASSQGRLAGAEDTQYF. The CDR3 DNA follows: TGCGCCAGCAGCCAAGGAAGACTAGCGGGAGCGGAAGATACGCAGTATTTT.

CDR3 bases: TGTGCCATCAGTGAGTCAGGGGCAGGGAACACTGAAGCTTTCTTT. It specifies CAISESGAGNTEAFF. V gene TRBV10-3 combines with J gene TRBJ1-1, with D perhaps TRBD1 (5 bases). V was pared by 0 bases and J by 1 base, with 9 bases between. The CDR3 covers 15 residues. Germline-derived CDR1 and CDR2 are ENHRY and SYGVKD.

The V call is TRBV6-1, the J call TRBJ1-5, with D unclear. V shed 2 bases and J shed 6 bases, with 5 bases lying between them. This CDR3 region has 12 residues. CDR1 MNHNS and CDR2 SASEGT come from the germline V gene. The CDR3 DNA sequence: TGTGCCAGCAGTGAATGGAGTCAGCCCCAGCATTTT. Translating gives CASSEWSQPQHF.

The rearrangement uses TRBV7-9 and TRBJ2-5; D might be TRBD1 (6 bases). The CDR3 contains 14 residues. Trimming left V 5 bases short and J 0 bases short, with 10 bases between. Germline lookup yields CDR1 SEHNR and CDR2 FQNEAQ (reference sequence). The CDR3 DNA reads as TGTGCCAGCAGCCCGGACAGCAACCAAGAGACCCAGTACTTC. Amino acid sequence: CASSPDSNQETQYF.

The chain combines TRBV5-1 with TRBJ1-1; D unresolved. The V end was cut by 4 bases, the J end by 1 base, with 14 bases between. CDR1 is SGHRS and CDR2 is YFSETQ in the germline V gene. This CDR3 contains 15 residues. The CDR3 DNA is TGCGCCAGCAGCCCGCCCACCTCAGGGAACACTGAAGCTTTCTTT. This sequence encodes CASSPPTSGNTEAFF.

The chain couples TRBV30 to TRBJ1-4; TRBD1 matches at 9 bases. The CDR3 extends over 14 amino acids. Trimming removed 2 bases from V and 7 bases from J; junction bases left unmatched: 5. Germline V gene lookup returns CDR1 GTSNPN and CDR2 SVGIG (reference sequence). The CDR3 DNA reads as TGTGCCTGGAGTTCACAGGGGGCAGGTGAAAAACTGTTTTTT. This codes for CAWSSQGAGEKLFF.

The rearrangement uses TRBV18 and TRBJ2-1; perhaps TRBD1 as D (6 bases). Germline V lookup: CDR1 KGHSH, CDR2 LQKENI. The CDR3 runs to 14 residues. V shed 2 bases and J shed 5 bases, with 10 bases lying between them. The CDR3 DNA reads as TGTGCCAGCTCACCAGCCGGGGACAACAATGAGCAGTTCTTC. As protein: CASSPAGDNNEQFF.

The chain carries TRBV7-2 and TRBJ2-1, with D uncertain. The ends were cut back, 4 bases at V and 0 bases at J, with 4 bases in the middle. The CDR3 length is 13 residues. Germline V gene data show CDR1 as SGHTA and CDR2 as FQGNSA. The CDR3 coding sequence is TGTGCCAGCAGCTCCAGCTCCTACAATGAGCAGTTCTTC. Translation: CASSSSSYNEQFF.

J is TRBJ2-3 and V is TRBV7-8; D perhaps matches TRBD2 (6 bases). Looked up from germline, CDR1 is SGHVS and CDR2 is FQNEAQ. CDR3 length: 16 residues. Deletions cut 7 bases from V and 1 base from J, with 18 bases between. This CDR3 is CASTPGWSGRTDTQYF. The CDR3 nucleotides read TGTGCCAGCACCCCGGGTTGGAGCGGGCGCACAGATACGCAGTATTTT.

V is TRBV15 and J is TRBJ1-1, with D possibly matching TRBD1 (6 bases). The CDR3 is 13 amino acids. V lost 0 bases to trimming and J lost 7 bases, with 9 bases between them. Germline lookup yields CDR1 LNHNV and CDR2 YYDKDF (reference sequence). CDR3 amino acids: CATSRDGQFEAFF. The CDR3 DNA sequence: TGTGCCACCAGCAGAGATGGACAGTTTGAAGCTTTCTTT.

This chain joins TRBV30 and TRBJ2-1; maybe TRBD1 (6 bases). CDR1 and CDR2 from the germline V gene are GTSNPN and SVGIG (reference sequence). The CDR3 runs to 11 residues. V lost 4 bases and J 6 bases, leaving 7 bases between the germline ends. The CDR3 bases are TGTGCCTGGACCAGGGGCAATGAGCAGTTCTTC. It translates to CAWTRGNEQFF.

This chain links TRBV5-1 with TRBJ2-7, with a tentative D call TRBD2 (5 bases). V shed 3 bases and J shed 10 bases, with 17 bases lying between them. The CDR3 consists of 13 residues. Per the germline V gene, CDR1 is SGHRS and CDR2 is YFSETQ. CDR3: CASSSGGREQQYF. In DNA, the CDR3 is TGCGCCAGCAGCTCCGGCGGGCGAGAACAACAGTACTTC.

The J gene is TRBJ1-1, the V gene TRBV27; tentative D call: TRBD1 (6 bases). Germline V lookup: CDR1 MNHEY, CDR2 SMNVEV (reference sequence). The CDR3 extends over 15 amino acids. Trimming pared 2 bases from V and 1 base from J, leaving 11 bases between. CDR3 sequence: CASSLIRGQNTEAFF. CDR3 nucleotide sequence: TGTGCCAGCAGTTTAATAAGGGGACAGAACACTGAAGCTTTCTTT.

This clone was detected once. This rearrangement joins TRBV28 to TRBJ2-7, with D perhaps TRBD1 (6 bases). Germline V gives CDR1 MDHEN, CDR2 SYDVKM. The ends were cut back, 2 bases at V and 0 bases at J, with 17 bases in the middle. The length of the CDR3 is 17 residues. CDR3 nucleotide sequence: TGTGCCAGCAGTTTAAGACAGGCGCACCATTACTCCTACGAGCAGTACTTC. Translated: CASSLRQAHHYSYEQYF.

The genes are TRBV9 and TRBJ2-5; 7 positions match TRBD1. The CDR3 has 16 amino acids. J lost 2 bases, V lost 2 bases, and 9 bases had no gene match. Germline V gene data show CDR1 as SGDLS and CDR2 as YYNGEE. CDR3 nucleotide sequence: TGTGCCAGCAGCGTGGGAACAGGGGTCGGACAAGAGACCCAGTACTTC. Encoded protein: CASSVGTGVGQETQYF.

The rearrangement links TRBV5-1 to TRBJ2-7; 8 nucleotides agree with TRBD1. Germline trimming cut 0 bases from V and 6 bases from J; bases unmatched to any gene: 5. Per germline, CDR1 SGHRS and CDR2 YFSETQ. The CDR3 length is 14 residues. CDR3 protein: CASSLAPDRVEQYF. Here the CDR3 DNA reads TGCGCCAGCAGCTTGGCCCCGGACAGGGTCGAGCAGTACTTC.

This clone was seen at least ten times. The chain combines TRBV4-3 with TRBJ1-2; D unresolved. Germline V gives CDR1 LGHNA, CDR2 YSLEER. The V end lost 3 bases, the J end lost 3 bases, and 8 bases lay between the germline ends. This CDR3 is built from 13 residues. The CDR3 region is CASSHRLDYGYTF. CDR3 in DNA: TGCGCCAGCAGCCATCGACTGGACTATGGCTACACCTTC.

Note on this clone: A read error may produce the germline difference seen at one junction end. The chain combines TRBV7-9 with TRBJ2-1; D may be TRBD2 (5 bases). Germline V gene lookup returns CDR1 SEHNR and CDR2 FQNEAQ (reference sequence). The CDR3 covers 11 residues. The CDR3 DNA sequence: TGTGCCAGCAGCTTCGCGGAGGTTCTCGTCTTC. Encoded protein: CASSFAEVLVF.

Only one count was recorded for this clone. This rearrangement joins TRBV9 to TRBJ2-5; 7 bases align to TRBD2. CDR3 length: 14 residues. The V gene end was trimmed by 4 bases and the J gene end by 1 base; junction bases not matched to a gene: 4. The germline V gene encodes CDR1 SGDLS and CDR2 YYNGEE. DNA of the CDR3: TGTGCCAGCAGCCTCCTAGCGGCCCAAGAGACCCAGTACTTC. Translated, it gives CASSLLAAQETQYF.

The chain combines TRBV6-1 with TRBJ2-7, with 8 bases aligning to TRBD2. The CDR3 has 14 residues. CDR1 and CDR2 (germline): MNHNS, SASEGT. Trimming cost V 8 bases and J 3 bases; bases outside gene matches: 9. In nucleotides, the CDR3 is TGTGCCAGCGCTCCCGGGACTAGGTTCTACGAGCAGTACTTC. It translates to CASAPGTRFYEQYF.